The rows below give T cell receptor beta chains drawn from one sample of a study of siplizumab effects on memory and regulatory T cells. The repertoire was sequenced with immunoSEQ multiplex PCR; TCRdb's copy has only in-frame clones and lacks some. The sample shows about 110,000 clones, about 90% of them seen only once. Specimen: Tregs sorted from blood. The receptors were sampled from a human donor in good health. Both conserved end residues are part of each CDR3. The D gene is left open where the match is weak. The size field is filled for only some rows; it gives once, few, many or a size class.

size	V	J	D	CDR3	DNA
few	TRBV12-5	TRBJ1-5	NA	CASGLWGPNQPQHF	TGTGCTAGTGGTTTATGGGGCCCCAATCAGCCCCAGCATTTT
NA	TRBV6-6	TRBJ2-7	NA	CASRISYEQYF	TGTGCCAGCAGGATCAGCTACGAGCAGTACTTC
NA	TRBV4-2	TRBJ2-1	TRBD2	CASSQDFSGRAKSNNEQFF	TGTGCCAGCAGCCAAGATTTTAGCGGGAGGGCCAAATCAAACAATGAGCAGTTCTTC
NA	TRBV6-5	TRBJ1-2	NA	CAGGRRTDYGYTF	TGTGCCGGGGGGCGGCGGACAGACTATGGCTACACCTTC
NA	TRBV12-5	TRBJ1-5	NA	CASGLGTSLGGQPQHF	TGTGCTAGTGGTTTGGGGACTTCCTTGGGGGGGCAGCCCCAGCATTTT
NA	TRBV7-3	TRBJ2-1	TRBD1	CASSSDPTGGSGYNEQFF	TGTGCCAGCAGCTCCGACCCTACAGGGGGATCTGGCTACAATGAGCAGTTCTTC
once	TRBV5-1	TRBJ2-5	NA	CASSLEEGVETQYF	TGCGCCAGCAGCTTGGAGGAGGGAGTAGAGACCCAGTACTTC
NA	TRBV6-5	TRBJ2-7	NA	CASRSDMGTYEQYF	TGTGCCAGCAGATCGGACATGGGTACCTACGAGCAGTACTTC
NA	TRBV19	TRBJ1-1	TRBD1	CARFRDRVFF	TGTGCCAGATTCCGGGACAGGGTTTTCTTT
NA	TRBV2	TRBJ1-1	NA	CASSGRTGSSTEAFF	TGTGCCAGCAGTGGCCGGACGGGTTCGAGCACTGAAGCTTTCTTT
NA	TRBV2	TRBJ2-3	NA	CASRIPSTDTQYF	TGTGCCAGCAGGATCCCTAGCACAGATACGCAGTATTTT
NA	TRBV7-2	TRBJ2-7	NA	CASSLALSRGTVSYEQYF	TGTGCCAGCAGCTTAGCGCTATCGCGGGGCACGGTCTCCTACGAGCAGTACTTC
NA	TRBV21-1	TRBJ2-4	NA	CASSKIPRALGKNIQYF	TGTGCCAGCAGCAAAATCCCGCGAGCCTTGGGCAAAAACATTCAGTACTTC
NA	TRBV7-8	TRBJ1-5	NA	CASSLGQGGDQPQHF	TGTGCCAGCAGCTTAGGACAAGGGGGGGATCAGCCCCAGCATTTT
NA	TRBV6-6	TRBJ1-2	NA	CASSYSSDYGYTF	TGTGCCAGCAGTTACTCAAGTGACTATGGCTACACCTTC
NA	TRBV6-6	TRBJ2-7	NA	CASSYSAPYEQYF	TGTGCCAGCAGTTACTCGGCCCCCTACGAGCAGTACTTC
NA	TRBV11-2	TRBJ1-2	NA	CASSLESRGYTF	TGTGCCAGCAGCTTAGAATCGCGAGGCTACACCTTC
NA	TRBV25-1	TRBJ1-2	NA	CASSGQLGSQNYGYTF	TGTGCCAGCAGTGGCCAGTTGGGCTCACAGAACTATGGCTACACCTTC
NA	TRBV7-8	TRBJ1-2	TRBD1	CASSLWWTGTYYGYTF	TGTGCCAGCAGCTTATGGTGGACAGGAACGTACTATGGCTACACCTTC
NA	TRBV7-9	TRBJ1-1	NA	CASTPSLLNTEAFF	TGTGCCAGCACCCCCAGCCTCTTGAACACTGAAGCTTTCTTT
once	TRBV4-1	TRBJ1-4	TRBD1	CASSQSGQGRRRREKLFF	TGCGCCAGCAGCCAGTCGGGACAGGGGCGAAGGCGTCGTGAAAAACTGTTTTTT
NA	TRBV7-9	TRBJ2-3	TRBD2	CAGQREGNTDTQYF	TGTGCCGGTCAGCGGGAGGGAAACACAGATACGCAGTATTTT
NA	TRBV20-1	TRBJ2-1	NA	CSAVGYNEQFF	TGCAGTGCGGTCGGTTACAATGAGCAGTTCTTC
NA	TRBV18	TRBJ2-7	TRBD1	CASSPIWTGGDEQYF	TGTGCCAGCTCCCCCATCTGGACAGGGGGCGACGAGCAGTACTTC
NA	TRBV9	TRBJ2-3	NA	CASSVGRDTQYF	TGTGCCAGCAGCGTAGGTCGAGATACGCAGTATTTT
NA	TRBV6-1	TRBJ1-3	NA	CASRAAVNSGNTIYF	TGTGCCAGCAGGGCGGCAGTCAACTCTGGAAACACCATATATTTT
NA	TRBV29-1	TRBJ1-1	NA	CSATYRNTEAFF	TGCAGCGCAACTTATAGGAACACTGAAGCTTTCTTT
NA	TRBV29-1	TRBJ2-5	TRBD1	CSVRQGRETQYF	TGCAGCGTTCGACAGGGCAGAGAGACCCAGTACTTC
NA	TRBV5-1	TRBJ1-5	NA	CASSLEAGNQPQHF	TGCGCCAGCAGCTTGGAGGCAGGCAATCAGCCCCAGCATTTT
NA	TRBV30	TRBJ2-3	NA	CAWSVRTIHTQYF	TGTGCCTGGAGTGTACGTACTATCCATACGCAGTATTTT
NA	TRBV6-1	TRBJ1-5	NA	CASTAGWENQPQHF	TGTGCCAGCACCGCGGGCTGGGAGAATCAGCCCCAGCATTTT
NA	TRBV2	TRBJ1-5	NA	CASSAEKGESQPQHF	TGTGCCAGCAGCGCTGAAAAGGGGGAAAGTCAGCCCCAGCATTTT
once	TRBV6-5	TRBJ2-5	NA	CASGGPETQYF	TGTGCTTCCGGGGGCCCCGAGACCCAGTACTTC
once	TRBV6-5	TRBJ2-3	NA	CASSYSEGHTQYF	TGTGCCAGCAGTTACTCGGAGGGGCATACGCAGTATTTT
NA	TRBV11-2	TRBJ2-1	NA	CASGSPGLGLNEQFF	TGTGCCAGCGGATCTCCGGGACTGGGGCTCAATGAGCAGTTCTTC
NA	TRBV11-3	TRBJ2-1	NA	CASSLEGRTDNEQFF	TGTGCCAGCAGCTTAGAAGGCAGGACCGACAATGAGCAGTTCTTC
NA	TRBV7-2	TRBJ1-1	NA	CASSVRGTEAFF	TGTGCCAGCAGCGTCAGAGGCACTGAAGCTTTCTTT
NA	TRBV25-1	TRBJ1-1	NA	CASSIGQLNTEAFF	TGTGCCAGCAGTATTGGACAGCTGAACACTGAAGCTTTCTTT
NA	TRBV19	TRBJ2-7	NA	CASSFFAGANYEQYF	TGTGCCAGTAGTTTCTTCGCAGGGGCAAACTACGAGCAGTACTTC
NA	TRBV10-3	TRBJ1-1	TRBD1	CAISESPTGVDAEAFF	TGTGCCATCAGTGAATCCCCCACAGGGGTAGACGCTGAAGCTTTCTTT
NA	TRBV5-1	TRBJ2-1	NA	CASSLETSTNEQFF	TGCGCCAGCAGCTTGGAGACTAGTACCAATGAGCAGTTCTTC
NA	TRBV7-2	TRBJ2-7	NA	CASSLDGGLGYEQYF	TGTGCCAGCAGCTTAGACGGAGGGTTGGGGTACGAGCAGTACTTC
once	TRBV6-1	TRBJ2-1	TRBD1	CASSDPRDRGRVWQFF	TGTGCCAGCAGTGACCCCCGGGACAGGGGAAGAGTTTGGCAGTTCTTC
NA	TRBV14	TRBJ2-5	NA	CASSQVRRETQYF	TGTGCCAGCAGCCAAGTCAGGAGGGAGACCCAGTACTTC
NA	TRBV18	TRBJ1-4	NA	CASSLGEEEKLFF	TGTGCCAGCTCTCTCGGGGAGGAGGAAAAACTGTTTTTT
NA	TRBV19	TRBJ2-5	NA	CARLDPAETQYF	TGTGCCAGACTGGACCCGGCGGAGACCCAGTACTTC
NA	TRBV4-2	TRBJ2-3	NA	CASSQDPSLDTQYF	TGTGCCAGCAGCCAAGATCCGAGTCTGGATACGCAGTATTTT
once	TRBV5-8	TRBJ1-4	TRBD1	CASSFHRERDRGEEKLFF	TGTGCCAGCAGCTTTCATCGTGAGAGAGACAGGGGAGAAGAAAAACTGTTTTTT
NA	TRBV28	TRBJ1-5	NA	CASRPRTAYSNQPQHF	TGTGCCAGCAGGCCCCGGACAGCATATAGCAATCAGCCCCAGCATTTT
NA	TRBV28	TRBJ2-5	NA	CASTDSQETQYF	TGTGCCAGCACCGACAGTCAAGAGACCCAGTACTTC
NA	TRBV7-2	TRBJ2-3	NA	CASSPGKADTQYF	TGTGCCAGCAGCCCGGGGAAGGCAGATACGCAGTATTTT
NA	TRBV11-2	TRBJ2-1	TRBD2	CASSLRTSNTNEQFF	TGTGCCAGCAGCTTAAGGACTAGTAATACCAATGAGCAGTTCTTC
NA	TRBV6-1	TRBJ1-1	NA	CASGNKGTTEAFF	TGTGCCAGCGGAAACAAGGGGACCACTGAAGCTTTCTTT
NA	TRBV19	TRBJ2-3	TRBD1	CASRDRGLDTQYF	TGTGCCAGCCGGGACAGGGGATTAGATACGCAGTATTTT